Included here is one T cell receptor (beta chain) sequence, with context. As yet, its antigen is unknown. The second PCR ran about 6 to 12 cycles with a sample-barcoded 5' primer and J-beta primers. TCRdb re-analysed the 5' RACE reads in MiXCR, keeping a single row per CDR3 protein. The sample shows fewer than 1,000,000 distinct CDR3 sequences, under 45% of them seen only once. V was trimmed by 4 bases and J by 5 bases, leaving 9 bases between them. This CDR3 is built from 13 residues. This sample was taken from a study of blood T cells in healthy people across ages. Whole-study findings and limits: Diversity figures based on one million T cells were deemed too low. Leaving the PBMCs unsorted stopped any conclusive comparison of naive versus antigen-experienced cells. Samples with more naive T cells showed higher observed beta diversity. A roughly linear age-dependent decrease characterized TCR beta diversity per million T cells.

The sample comprised blood. This TCR derives from a man between 60 and 70 years old in good health. The genes are TRBV12-3 or TRBV12-4 and TRBJ1-5, with a tentative D call TRBD1 (5 bases). The CDR3 DNA reads TGTGCCAGCAGTTCCACCAGGGATCAGCCCCAGCATTTT. Its protein product is CASSSTRDQPQHF.